This T cell receptor (beta chain) originates from a study of esophageal squamous cell carcinoma under preoperative chemotherapy. Time point: after preoperative PTX-NDP chemotherapy. The CDR3 is made up of 15 amino acids. CDR1 is SGHTA and CDR2 is FQGNSA in the germline V gene. Judged by abundance, this clonotype is medium-sized (0.01 to 0.1%). The antigen remains unidentified. The study's findings and limits: Abundant clones tended to shrink rather than expand after paclitaxel-nedaplatin.

TCRdb re-called the PCR reads with MiXCR, one entry per CDR3 protein. Of roughly 10,000 distinct CDR3 sequences detected, approximately 50% appear once; the ten largest clones hold 13% to 15%. The V and J genes are TRBV7-2 and TRBJ2-5; 9 bases are shared with TRBD2. The DNA end is more similar to TRBJ2-7, so the J call may be wrong. The biological material was taken from a patient given preoperative chemotherapy. The TCR comes from a human donor with esophageal squamous cell carcinoma. The donor label of this sample is uncertain. Here the CDR3 reads CASSFVAGEWYEQYF. CDR3 in DNA: TGTGCCAGCAGCTTCGTAGCGGGAGAGTGGTACGAGCAGTACTTC.